The 32 T cell receptor beta chains reported below all come from one sample, sequenced in a study of T cells in localized non-small cell lung cancer. Clones were sequenced by immunoSEQ multiplex PCR, and TCRdb holds only the in-frame ones, with some missing. The table lists over 30,000 clones, 80% to 90% of them singletons. The sample in question was peripheral blood, obtained before any cancer treatment. The receptors were sampled from a woman aged 35 to 70 with stage I lung adenocarcinoma.

The chain has TRBV2 and TRBJ1-2; D remains ambiguous. The CDR3 runs 14 residues. Germline loops: CDR1 SNHLY, CDR2 FYNNEI. Trimming pared 6 bases from V and 6 bases from J, leaving 17 bases between. The CDR3: CASRSRTGPHGYTF. The DNA for the CDR3 is TGTGCCAGCAGATCTCGGACGGGTCCCCATGGCTACACCTTC.

V usage is TRBV4-1 and J usage is TRBJ2-1; a weak D match, TRBD2 (6 bases). The CDR3 runs 15 residues. V lost 3 bases to trimming and J lost 3 bases, with 12 bases between them. Germline-derived CDR1 and CDR2 are MGHRA and YSYEKL. The CDR3 is CASSHPAGRYNEQFF. The CDR3 nucleotides are TGCGCCAGCAGCCATCCAGCGGGCCGCTACAATGAGCAGTTCTTC.

The gene calls are TRBV27 and TRBJ2-3, with D possibly TRBD2 on 6 matching bases. The length of the CDR3 is 17 residues. CDR1 MNHEY and CDR2 SMNVEV come from the germline V gene (reference sequence). V gave up 2 bases and J gave up 3 bases, with 18 bases separating them. CDR3 DNA sequence: TGTGCCAGCAGTTTAATAACGGGAGTCCCCACAACAGATACGCAGTATTTT. Translated: CASSLITGVPTTDTQYF.

This clone has only one observation. The chain employs TRBV1 and TRBJ1-2. TRBV1 is assigned pseudogene status. This CDR3 is built from 18 residues. The CDR3 region is CTSTLNGIIWGHFYGYTF. The CDR3 DNA follows: TGCACCAGCACTCTAAACGGGATAATTTGGGGCCATTTCTATGGCTACACCTTC.

The chain joins TRBV6-1 to TRBJ1-2; D is undetermined. The V gene lost 6 bases and the J gene lost 8 bases, with 16 bases spanning the gap. The CDR3 covers 13 residues. In germline, CDR1 is MNHNS, CDR2 SASEGT. In DNA form, the CDR3 reads TGTGCCAGCAGCCCTGGGGAAACAGTCGGCTACACCTTC. As protein: CASSPGETVGYTF.

The chain is built from TRBV5-1 and TRBJ2-5; weak D call: TRBD1 (5 bases). With 0 bases removed from V and 5 bases from J, the gap between germline ends came to 17 bases. The CDR3 sequence is 16 residues long. Germline V gene data show CDR1 as SGHRS and CDR2 as YFSETQ. CDR3 amino acids: CASSLATKQVQETQYF. The CDR3 DNA sequence: TGCGCCAGCAGCTTGGCCACAAAACAGGTCCAGGAGACCCAGTACTTC. Combining the CDR3 with reference TRBV5-1 and TRBJ2-5 gives the whole variable domain KAGVTQTPRYLIKTRGQQVTLSCSPISGHRSVSWYQQTPGQGLQFLFEYFSETQRNKGNFPGRFSGRQFSNSRSEMNVSTLELGDSALYLCASSLATKQVQETQYFGPGTRLLVL.

CDR3 region: CASSIDFARAEAFF. CDR3 DNA sequence: TGTGCCAGTAGTATAGATTTCGCCAGGGCGGAAGCTTTCTTT. This chain connects TRBV19 to TRBJ1-1, with a possible D match to TRBD1 (5 bases). Germline values: CDR1 LNHDA, CDR2 SQIVND (reference sequence). This CDR3 contains 14 residues. V gave up 0 bases and J gave up 8 bases, with 13 bases separating them.

V gene TRBV28 combines with J gene TRBJ1-2; D is unresolved. CDR1 is MDHEN, CDR2 SYDVKM, per germline. The CDR3 length is 14 residues. V lost 4 bases to trimming and J lost 2 bases, with 11 bases between them. CDR3 residues: CASSYPIQNYGYTF. CDR3 DNA sequence: TGTGCCAGCAGTTATCCAATACAGAACTATGGCTACACCTTC.

This clone has a handful of counts. The gene calls are TRBV18 and TRBJ1-4; D remains unclear. CDR3 length: 15 residues. CDR1 is KGHSH, CDR2 LQKENI, per germline. Trimming left V 0 bases short and J 1 base short, with 6 bases between. The CDR3 region has the DNA TGTGCCAGCTCACCACCCGGGGAAACTAATGAAAAACTGTTTTTT. Translation: CASSPPGETNEKLFF. Filled out from reference TRBV18 and TRBJ1-4, the complete variable domain reads NAGVMQNPRHLVRRRGQEARLRCSPMKGHSHVYWYRQLPEEGLKFMVYLQKENIIDESGMPKERFSAEFPKEGPSILRIQQVVRGDSAAYFCASSPPGETNEKLFFGSGTQLSVL.

The gene calls are TRBV27 and TRBJ2-1; D remains unclear. Trimming pared 5 bases from V and 7 bases from J, leaving 15 bases between. The germline V gene encodes CDR1 MNHEY and CDR2 SMNVEV (reference sequence). The CDR3 is made up of 14 amino acids. CDR3 nucleotide sequence: TGTGCCAGCAGTGTCGGGTTCACGGCTAATGAGCAGTTCTTC. It codes for CASSVGFTANEQFF.

The chain is built from TRBV5-5 and TRBJ2-3, with D possibly TRBD1 on 5 matching bases. CDR3 length: 15 residues. CDR1 is SGHKS and CDR2 is YYEKEE in the germline V gene (reference sequence). V was shortened by 4 bases and J by 2 bases, with 14 bases between the two germline ends. DNA for the CDR3: TGTGCCAGCAGCGGTAGGGGTAGCTACACAGATACGCAGTATTTT. It specifies CASSGRGSYTDTQYF.

V gene TRBV28 combines with J gene TRBJ2-2, with 10 bases lining up with TRBD1. The germline gives CDR1 MDHEN, CDR2 SYDVKM. The CDR3 is 15 residues long. V shed 7 bases and J 3 bases; nucleotides not matched to a gene: 5. Here the CDR3 DNA reads TGTGCCAGCACCATGGGGACAGGGGACACCGGGGAGCTGTTTTTT. Its protein is CASTMGTGDTGELFF.

This chain uses TRBV4-1 with TRBJ1-2, with 8 nucleotides matching TRBD1. Germline CDR1 MGHRA, CDR2 YSYEKL. The CDR3 totals 16 residues. Germline trimming cut 4 bases from V and 4 bases from J; bases unmatched to any gene: 11. The CDR3 bases are TGCGCCAGCAGCCCGGGAGGCCAGGGGGCCATCTATGGCTACACCTTC. Its translation is CASSPGGQGAIYGYTF.

This chain connects TRBV5-1 to TRBJ2-2; maybe TRBD1 (6 bases). Germline CDR1 SGHRS, CDR2 YFSETQ. The CDR3 contains 14 residues. Trimming cost V 4 bases and J 7 bases, with 14 bases left between them. The CDR3 coding sequence is TGCGCCAGCAGCACTACAGGGATGGACGGGGAGCTGTTTTTT. It yields the protein CASSTTGMDGELFF.

The rearrangement joins TRBV7-9 to TRBJ2-7; no clear D. The CDR3 is 14 amino acids. Germline CDR1 SEHNR, CDR2 FQNEAQ (reference sequence). The V gene lost 1 base and the J gene lost 3 bases, with 10 bases spanning the gap. The CDR3, as DNA: TGTGCCAGCAGCTTAGTCGCAGAGAGCTACGAGCAGTACTTC. This codes for CASSLVAESYEQYF.

This chain links TRBV4-1 with TRBJ2-6, with 7 positions matching TRBD1. J was trimmed by 0 bases and V by 1 base; bases with no gene match: 3. The CDR3 totals 17 residues. Germline V lookup: CDR1 MGHRA, CDR2 YSYEKL. The CDR3 is CASSQATGVSGANVLTF. DNA of the CDR3: TGCGCCAGCAGCCAAGCCACAGGGGTCTCTGGGGCCAACGTCCTGACTTTC.

V usage is TRBV7-2 and J usage is TRBJ2-7; D ambiguous. Trimming stripped 0 bases from V and 1 base from J, with 16 bases between. The CDR3 consists of 17 residues. Germline CDR1 and CDR2: SGHTA and FQGNSA. The CDR3 DNA follows: TGTGCCAGCAGCTTAGCGCAGGTCAACACCATATCCTACGAGCAGTACTTC. Protein: CASSLAQVNTISYEQYF.

The chain combines TRBV9 with TRBJ1-1; D is perhaps TRBD1 (5 bases). Trimming left V 0 bases short and J 3 bases short, with 12 bases between. Germline V lookup: CDR1 SGDLS, CDR2 YYNGEE. This CDR3 has 15 amino acids. The CDR3 coding sequence is TGTGCCAGCAGCGTAGAAGTCCGGGGGGACACTGAAGCTTTCTTT. Its protein product is CASSVEVRGDTEAFF.

V usage is TRBV19 and J usage is TRBJ1-4; TRBD1 matches 9 bases. The CDR3 sequence is 15 residues long. The germline gives CDR1 LNHDA, CDR2 SQIVND (reference sequence). V trimming: 7 bases; J trimming: 3 bases; junction bases outside the gene matches: 6. Here the CDR3 reads CASTPRTGANEKLFF. CDR3 DNA: TGTGCCAGTACCCCTAGGACAGGGGCTAATGAAAAACTGTTTTTT. Together with reference TRBV19 and TRBJ1-4, the CDR3 gives the full variable domain: DGGITQSPKYLFRKEGQNVTLSCEQNLNHDAMYWYRQDPGQGLRLIYYSQIVNDFQKGDIAEGYSVSREKKESFPLTVTSAQKNPTAFYLCASTPRTGANEKLFFGSGTQLSVL.

The chain carries TRBV11-3 and TRBJ2-1; 9 bases are a match to TRBD1. After removal of 1 base from V and 2 bases from J, the junction contained 3 bases not matched to a gene. The germline V gene encodes CDR1 SGHNT and CDR2 YENEEA. CDR3 length: 16 amino acids. CDR3 bases: TGTGCCAGCAGCTTAGGGGGACAGGGACCCTACAATGAGCAGTTCTTC. Protein: CASSLGGQGPYNEQFF.

This clone was observed a single time. The rearrangement uses TRBV30 and TRBJ1-5; 7 bases line up with TRBD1. V shed 2 bases and J 9 bases; nucleotides not matched to a gene: 16. The V gene's germline CDR1 is GTSNPN and CDR2 SVGIG (reference sequence). The CDR3 covers 16 residues. The CDR3 protein is CAWSLRSGTAMWPQHF. CDR3 DNA sequence: TGTGCCTGGAGTCTTCGATCCGGGACAGCCATGTGGCCCCAGCATTTT. Full variable domain (outside the CDR3, taken from reference TRBV30 and TRBJ1-5): SQTIHQWPATLVQPVGSPLSLECTVEGTSNPNLYWYRQAAGRGLQLLFYSVGIGQISSEVPQNLSASRPQDRQFILSSKKLLLSDSGFYLCAWSLRSGTAMWPQHFGDGTRLSIL.

This clone was seen just once. This rearrangement joins TRBV27 to TRBJ2-6; 10 positions match TRBD1. CDR1 and CDR2 (germline): MNHEY, SMNVEV (reference sequence). This CDR3 is 17 amino acids long. V trimming: 7 bases; J trimming: 4 bases; junction bases outside the gene matches: 10. The CDR3 spells CASTPGQGRSGANVLTF. CDR3 nucleotides: TGTGCCAGCACTCCGGGACAGGGGAGGTCCGGGGCCAACGTCCTGACTTTC. Based on the CDR3 plus reference TRBV27 and TRBJ2-6, the full variable domain is EAQVTQNPRYLITVTGKKLTVTCSQNMNHEYMSWYRQDPGLGLRQIYYSMNVEVTDKGDVPEGYKVSRKEKRNFPLILESPSPNQTSLYFCASTPGQGRSGANVLTFGAGSRLTVL.

The chain uses TRBV4-2 and TRBJ2-2; D gene unclear. The CDR3 is made up of 14 amino acids. V was cut by 4 bases and J by 6 bases, with 12 bases left in between. Germline V gives CDR1 LGHNA, CDR2 YNFKEQ. The CDR3 DNA is TGTGCCAGCAGCCCCGGCCCTACAGCCGGGGAGCTGTTTTTT. Protein: CASSPGPTAGELFF.

This chain uses TRBV27 with TRBJ1-1; D remains unclear. The CDR3 contains 15 residues. Trimming pared 4 bases from V and 0 bases from J, leaving 12 bases between. Germline CDR1 and CDR2: MNHEY and SMNVEV (reference sequence). In DNA form, the CDR3 reads TGTGCCAGCAGTTGGAGTTGGGAGATGAACACTGAAGCTTTCTTT. Translated, it gives CASSWSWEMNTEAFF.

The V and J genes are TRBV19 and TRBJ2-7; weak D call: TRBD2 (6 bases). Trimming shortened V by 5 bases and J by 3 bases, and 11 bases separated the two germline ends. Germline CDR1 reads LNHDA; CDR2 reads SQIVND (reference sequence). This CDR3 spans 13 amino acids. The CDR3 DNA is TGTGCCAGTAGTTTGTATAGCGGCTACGAGCAGTACTTC. Amino acid sequence: CASSLYSGYEQYF.

The V and J genes are TRBV28 and TRBJ1-2; maybe TRBD1 (5 bases). V lost 2 bases and J 2 bases, leaving 12 bases between the germline ends. This CDR3 is built from 15 residues. Per germline, CDR1 MDHEN and CDR2 SYDVKM. Here the CDR3 reads CASSLGRGSNYGYTF. The CDR3 bases are TGTGCCAGCAGTTTAGGGCGGGGGTCGAACTATGGCTACACCTTC.

The chain is built from TRBV28 and TRBJ1-1; perhaps TRBD1 as D (6 bases). CDR3 length: 13 residues. Trimming removed 5 bases from V and 5 bases from J, with 12 bases in between. CDR1 and CDR2 (germline): MDHEN, SYDVKM. The CDR3 DNA is TGTGCCAGCAGTCAACCCGGGACAACTGAAGCTTTCTTT. This gives the protein CASSQPGTTEAFF.

This chain joins TRBV6-5 and TRBJ2-3; 9 nucleotides match TRBD1. The CDR3 spans 15 residues. Germline CDR1 and CDR2: MNHEY and SVGAGI. The junction had 5 bases not matched to a gene; V was cut back by 3 bases and J by 4 bases. Written as DNA, the CDR3 is TGTGCCAGCAGTTATCGGGGACAGGGCCCAGATACGCAGTATTTT. As protein: CASSYRGQGPDTQYF.

This rearrangement joins TRBV5-1 to TRBJ2-1, with 15 nucleotides matching TRBD2. Germline V gene lookup returns CDR1 SGHRS and CDR2 YFSETQ. The trim removed 4 bases at V and 12 bases at J, leaving 8 bases unmatched. This CDR3 is 15 amino acids long. CDR3 DNA sequence: TGCGCCAGCAGCACCGGGACTAGCGGGAGGTGGGGGCAGTTCTTC. Translating it yields CASSTGTSGRWGQFF.

The chain employs TRBV6-1 and TRBJ1-2, with a tentative D call TRBD1 (5 bases). This CDR3 contains 15 residues. The germline V and J ends were trimmed by 7 bases and 2 bases, with 17 bases remaining between them. Germline V gene data show CDR1 as MNHNS and CDR2 as SASEGT. The CDR3 reads CASTQGGAGNYGYTF. In DNA form, the CDR3 reads TGTGCCAGCACCCAGGGAGGGGCGGGAAACTATGGCTACACCTTC.

The V call is TRBV23-1, the J call TRBJ2-3, with D possibly being TRBD1 or TRBD2 (5 bases each). TRBV23-1 is an open reading frame whose function is uncertain. Trimming stripped 6 bases from V and 0 bases from J, with 13 bases between. The CDR3 has 15 amino acids. CDR3 in DNA: TGCGCCAGCAGCCCGGGACGTTACAGCACAGATACGCAGTATTTT. Translating gives CASSPGRYSTDTQYF.

This chain uses TRBV7-8 with TRBJ2-7; D may be TRBD1 or TRBD2 (5 bases each). The germline V gene encodes CDR1 SGHVS and CDR2 FQNEAQ. CDR3 length equals 16 residues. Trimming stripped 10 bases from V and 0 bases from J, with 22 bases between. CDR3 sequence reads: CATQESTGTGSYEQYF. The CDR3 DNA reads TGTGCCACCCAGGAATCGACCGGGACGGGCTCCTACGAGCAGTACTTC.